Listed here are 27 T cell receptor beta chains from one sample, sequenced in a study of T cell responses to AZD1222 COVID-19 vaccine. TCRdb's table, derived via immunoSEQ multiplex PCR, lists solely in-frame clones and lacks some. The profile shows 100,000 to 150,000 clones, around 90% of them singletons. This specimen was peripheral blood, taken on day 0 of AZD1222 vaccination. The receptor set was obtained from an adult in good health.

The chain is built from TRBV5-4 and TRBJ1-1, with D possibly TRBD1 on 5 matching bases. V was shortened by 2 bases and J by 4 bases, with 12 bases between the two germline ends. The CDR3 sequence is 14 residues long. The germline V gene encodes CDR1 SGHNT and CDR2 YYREEE (reference sequence). For the CDR3, the DNA is TGTGCCAGCAGCTTAGGGTACGGGACCACTGAAGCTTTCTTT. Its protein product is CASSLGYGTTEAFF.

The genes are TRBV19 and TRBJ1-1, with D hard to call. This CDR3 has 13 residues. V lost 10 bases and J 4 bases, leaving 16 bases between the germline ends. Looked up from germline, CDR1 is LNHDA and CDR2 is SQIVND (reference sequence). DNA for the CDR3: TGTGCCACCACCTACGGGGTGGGCACTGAAGCTTTCTTT. Its protein product is CATTYGVGTEAFF.

J is TRBJ2-1 and V is TRBV6-5, with D perhaps assigned TRBD1 or TRBD2 (5 bases each). The CDR3 sequence is 14 residues long. V was trimmed by 5 bases and J by 12 bases, leaving 20 bases between them. CDR1 is MNHEY and CDR2 is SVGAGI in the germline V gene. CDR3 sequence (DNA): TGTGCCAGCAGTCGCACCCATACTGGGGCGGGGCAGTTCTTC. The encoded protein is CASSRTHTGAGQFF.

The chain joins TRBV6-2 or TRBV6-3 to TRBJ1-1; D is unclear. V lost 6 bases to trimming and J lost 3 bases, with 11 bases between them. Germline lookup yields CDR1 MNHEY and CDR2 SVGEGT. The CDR3 extends over 13 amino acids. The CDR3: CASSENGYTEAFF. In nucleotides, the CDR3 is TGTGCCAGCAGCGAAAATGGGTACACTGAAGCTTTCTTT.

The gene calls are TRBV3-1 (or the pseudogene TRBV3-2) and TRBJ2-2; D is unclear. This CDR3 has 14 residues. V lost 6 bases and J 6 bases, leaving 14 bases between the germline ends. The germline CDR1 and CDR2 sequences are LGHDT and YNNKEL (reference sequence). The CDR3: CASSISGFPGELFF. DNA for the CDR3: TGTGCCAGCAGTATTTCCGGGTTCCCCGGGGAGCTGTTTTTT.

The genes are TRBV20-1 and TRBJ2-7; D is uncertain. CDR3 length: 12 amino acids. Germline lookup yields CDR1 DFQATT and CDR2 SNEGSKA (reference sequence). Trimming cost V 3 bases and J 4 bases, with 10 bases left between them. The CDR3 region is CSASPGGYEQYF. CDR3 coding DNA: TGCAGTGCTAGTCCAGGTGGTTACGAGCAGTACTTC.

This clone was found once. The gene calls are TRBV5-5 and TRBJ1-1; D is perhaps TRBD1 (5 bases). This CDR3 has 17 residues. CDR1 and CDR2 from the germline V gene are SGHKS and YYEKEE (reference sequence). Trimming cost V 4 bases and J 0 bases, with 19 bases left between them. The CDR3 sequence is CASSISLRGVLNTEAFF. The CDR3 bases are TGTGCCAGCAGCATCTCACTACGGGGGGTATTGAACACTGAAGCTTTCTTT.

The chain is built from TRBV19 and TRBJ1-5, with 9 nucleotides matching TRBD1. The J segment lost 6 bases and the V segment lost 7 bases, leaving 7 bases of the junction unmatched. The CDR3 covers 14 residues. Germline assignment: CDR1 LNHDA and CDR2 SQIVND (reference sequence). The CDR3 nucleotides read TGTGCCAGTACCCAACAGGGGGCCGCTCAGCCCCAGCATTTT. It codes for CASTQQGAAQPQHF.

The genes are TRBV18 and TRBJ1-3; D call uncertain. Germline V CDR1 and CDR2: KGHSH, LQKENI. This CDR3 is built from 15 residues. The germline V and J ends were trimmed by 2 bases and 3 bases, with 11 bases remaining between them. The CDR3 is CASSPRAGLGNTIYF. CDR3 nucleotide sequence: TGTGCCAGCTCACCAAGGGCCGGCCTTGGAAACACCATATATTTT.

The genes are TRBV18 and TRBJ1-5; TRBD1 matches 7 bases. This CDR3 region has 18 residues. The germline V gene has CDR1 KGHSH and CDR2 LQKENI. Trimming took 3 bases from V and 3 from J; bases not matched to a gene: 14. CDR3 sequence: CASSPPGGGGGINQPQHF. DNA for the CDR3: TGTGCCAGCTCACCCCCCGGAGGGGGCGGGGGAATCAATCAGCCCCAGCATTTT.

This clone has a single count. The rearrangement links TRBV5-4 to TRBJ2-3; the D gene is possibly TRBD2 (5 bases). V dropped 0 bases and J dropped 0 bases, with 11 bases sitting between them. Germline values: CDR1 SGHNT, CDR2 YYREEE (reference sequence). The CDR3 runs to 16 residues. The CDR3 region has the DNA TGTGCCAGCAGCTTGGGCCGGAGGAGGAGCACAGATACGCAGTATTTT. Amino acids: CASSLGRRRSTDTQYF. The whole variable domain, filled in from reference TRBV5-4 and TRBJ2-3, reads ETGVTQSPTHLIKTRGQQVTLRCSSQSGHNTVSWYQQALGQGPQFIFQYYREEENGRGNFPPRFSGLQFPNYSSELNVNALELDDSALYLCASSLGRRRSTDTQYFGPGTRLTVL.

This clone was recorded once. V usage is TRBV14 and J usage is TRBJ2-3; unclear D gene. V shed 4 bases and J shed 3 bases, with 5 bases lying between them. The CDR3 spans 12 residues. Per the germline V gene, CDR1 is SGHDN and CDR2 is FVKESK. CDR3 in amino acids: CASSRLTDTQYF. DNA of the CDR3: TGTGCCAGCAGCCGTTTAACAGATACGCAGTATTTT.

This clone was picked up one time. The CDR3 reads CASSLMTDSYGYTF. CDR3 bases: TGTGCCAGCAGCCTGATGACGGACAGTTACGGCTACACCTTC. The rearrangement joins TRBV7-9 to TRBJ1-2; maybe TRBD1 (6 bases). The V gene's germline CDR1 is SEHNR and CDR2 FQNEAQ (reference sequence). Trimming removed 5 bases from V and 8 bases from J, with 18 bases in between. The CDR3 runs 14 residues.

The J gene is TRBJ1-3, the V gene TRBV28; D might be TRBD1 (5 bases). V was clipped by 3 bases and J by 2 bases, with 20 bases between them. The length of the CDR3 is 18 residues. Per germline, CDR1 MDHEN and CDR2 SYDVKM. The CDR3 here is CASSLIGNGAEAGNTIYF. CDR3 bases: TGTGCCAGCAGTTTGATTGGTAACGGGGCGGAGGCTGGAAACACCATATATTTT.

This clone was seen a single time. The V gene is TRBV7-9, the J gene TRBJ2-3; possibly TRBD2 for D (6 bases). From germline, CDR1 is SEHNR and CDR2 FQNEAQ (reference sequence). Trimming shortened V by 1 base and J by 6 bases, and 23 bases separated the two germline ends. This CDR3 is built from 18 residues. The CDR3 is CASSLDLGGTFFVDTQYF. The CDR3 nucleotides are TGTGCCAGCAGCTTAGATTTAGGAGGGACCTTTTTTGTGGATACGCAGTATTTT. The entire variable domain, with the rest obtained from reference TRBV7-9 and TRBJ2-3, is as follows: DTGVSQNPRHKITKRGQNVTFRCDPISEHNRLYWYRQTLGQGPEFLTYFQNEAQLEKSRLLSDRFSAERPKGSFSTLEIQRTEQGDSAMYLCASSLDLGGTFFVDTQYFGPGTRLTVL.

The rearrangement uses TRBV13 and TRBJ2-2; possibly TRBD2 for D (5 bases). Germline-derived CDR1 and CDR2 are PRHDT and FYEKMQ (reference sequence). V lost 5 bases and J lost 6, with 10 bases in between. This CDR3 has 13 amino acids. CDR3 sequence reads: CASSLGVPGELFF. Written as DNA, the CDR3 is TGTGCCAGCAGCCTCGGGGTACCCGGGGAGCTGTTTTTT.

V is TRBV13 and J is TRBJ2-5; D gene uncertain. CDR1 PRHDT and CDR2 FYEKMQ come from the germline V gene (reference sequence). CDR3 size: 12 residues. The ends were cut back, 5 bases at V and 5 bases at J, with 9 bases in the middle. CDR3 residues: CASSARAETQYF. DNA for the CDR3: TGTGCCAGCAGCGCCCGGGCTGAGACCCAGTACTTC.

As to this clone: Mismatch with germline at one junction end may stem from a read error. V and J are TRBV6-5 and TRBJ1-4; D remains unclear. This CDR3 is 14 amino acids long. Per germline, CDR1 MNHEY and CDR2 SVGAGI. CDR3 DNA: TGTGCCTCCCAGAAAGAAACTTCTAAGGAAAAACTGTTTTTT. Its translation: CASQKETSKEKLFF.

This chain uses TRBV29-1 with TRBJ1-2, with 8 bases fitting TRBD1. Germline V gene lookup returns CDR1 SQVTM and CDR2 ANQGSEA. There are 16 residues in the CDR3. With V trimmed by 7 bases and J by 0 bases, 13 bases remained unmatched. The CDR3 here is CSDFPRGTGTNYGYTF. The CDR3 nucleotides read TGCAGCGATTTCCCAAGGGGGACAGGTACTAACTATGGCTACACCTTC.

The gene calls are TRBV28 and TRBJ1-1; D might be TRBD1 (6 bases). The CDR3 contains 12 residues. Trimming took 8 bases from V and 7 from J, leaving 14 bases between them. Germline CDR1 is MDHEN and CDR2 is SYDVKM. CDR3 nucleotides: TGTGCCAGCCGAGATAGGGGGGGTGAAGCTTTCTTT. The encoded protein is CASRDRGGEAFF.

V and J are TRBV19 and TRBJ1-1, with D tentatively TRBD1 (6 bases). Germline V lookup: CDR1 LNHDA, CDR2 SQIVND (reference sequence). The ends were cut back, 0 bases at V and 4 bases at J, with 9 bases in the middle. CDR3 length: 14 residues. CDR3 in amino acids: CASSIDRGSTEAFF. DNA for the CDR3: TGTGCCAGTAGTATAGACAGGGGAAGCACTGAAGCTTTCTTT.

The chain combines TRBV5-1 with TRBJ1-4; possibly TRBD1 for D (5 bases). This CDR3 is built from 15 residues. V was trimmed by 1 base and J by 5 bases, leaving 12 bases between them. Germline V gene lookup returns CDR1 SGHRS and CDR2 YFSETQ. This CDR3 reads CASSLQGLYNEKLFF. The CDR3 region has the DNA TGCGCCAGCAGCTTGCAGGGTTTGTACAATGAAAAACTGTTTTTT.

The chain joins TRBV11-2 to TRBJ2-2; 7 bases are shared with TRBD2. In germline, CDR1 is SGHAT, CDR2 FQNNGV. The V and J ends lost 10 bases and 3 bases, in that order; junction bases with no gene match: 11. The CDR3 is 15 amino acids. CDR3 residues: CATKSAGVYTGELFF. In DNA form, the CDR3 reads TGTGCCACTAAGTCGGCGGGGGTCTACACCGGGGAGCTGTTTTTT.

V is TRBV28 and J is TRBJ2-1; 8 bases agree with TRBD1. The V gene's germline CDR1 is MDHEN and CDR2 SYDVKM. Germline trimming cut 1 base from V and 7 bases from J; bases unmatched to any gene: 6. CDR3 length: 15 amino acids. The CDR3 reads CASSLSQGVVNEQFF. The CDR3 DNA reads as TGTGCCAGCAGTTTATCACAGGGGGTTGTTAATGAGCAGTTCTTC.

V gene TRBV6-5 combines with J gene TRBJ2-2; D may correspond to TRBD1 or TRBD2 (5 bases each). Trimming took off 8 bases at V and 1 base at J, with 11 bases between the two ends. CDR3 length: 14 residues. Looked up from germline, CDR1 is MNHEY and CDR2 is SVGAGI. In DNA, the CDR3 is TGTGCCAGCTTGAGGGGCCAGAACACCGGGGAGCTGTTTTTT. Translation: CASLRGQNTGELFF.

This rearrangement joins TRBV9 to TRBJ1-2, with D possibly TRBD1 on 6 matching bases. The CDR3 runs to 16 residues. The germline V and J ends were trimmed by 4 bases and 8 bases, with 24 bases remaining between them. The germline CDR1 and CDR2 sequences are SGDLS and YYNGEE. The CDR3: CASSPRSGTSLSGYTF. The CDR3 DNA sequence: TGTGCCAGCAGCCCTAGATCCGGGACATCCCTATCCGGCTACACCTTC.

V usage is TRBV18 and J usage is TRBJ1-5; unclear D gene. With 5 bases removed from V and 3 bases from J, the gap between germline ends came to 11 bases. The CDR3 is 14 amino acids. Looked up from germline, CDR1 is KGHSH and CDR2 is LQKENI. The CDR3 is CASSGGVLNQPQHF. Written as DNA, the CDR3 is TGTGCCAGCTCAGGAGGAGTTCTCAATCAGCCCCAGCATTTT.